The subject of this entry is one T cell receptor beta chain. This clonotype showed up many times. Its target antigen remains unknown. No clone much larger than this one lies a single base away; base qualities are absent. Library preparation employed PCR. The instrument was an Illumina HiSeq 2500. To reduce PCR and sequencing biases, unique molecular identifiers were incorporated into the TCR beta cDNA libraries. Per 1 to 10 million input T cells, approximately 500,000 cDNA molecules were obtained, such that each molecule approximated one T cell. The patient libraries were prepared and sequenced using the same protocol as the earlier healthy control dataset. Within a given batch, samples were prepared together, multiplexed and sequenced on the same HiSeq lane. Under the source paper's analysis protocol: MIGEC was used to process the raw barcoded reads, and molecular identifier groups with only a single read were discarded before consensus assembly and CDR3 extraction. VDJtools was used for post-analysis of the clonotype tables, with diversity normalized by down-sampling every dataset to the smallest sample size. In repertoire overlap clustering, CDR3 amino acid sequences, but not nucleotide sequences, were matched to correct batch-related cross-sample contamination. TCRdb itself trimmed the public reads at Q25 with fastp, ran MiXCR and retained productive beta chains. One record per CDR3 amino acid sequence lists the most common genes and DNA. The V and J calls come from TCRdb's annotation, not from the publication. The sample contains about 200,000 distinct CDR3 sequences, roughly 30% of them found a single time. Around 3.2% of the sample is held by the ten biggest clonotypes.

These data are taken from a study of post-analysis software for immune sequencing data (dated by TCRdb to the mid-2010s). With respect to the entire study: The recorded disease courses included relapsing-remitting, secondary progressive and progressive-relapsing multiple sclerosis, and some patients had no subtype annotation. The multiple sclerosis patient repertoires were compared with ten to eleven previously published healthy control repertoires from donors aged roughly 6 to 27 years. A subset of samples was prepared in parallel using single-end sample barcoding, then pooled and co-amplified after Illumina adapter ligation.

To demonstrate the VDJtools post-analysis software, TCR beta repertoires were profiled from the peripheral blood of roughly 14 young patients with multiple sclerosis. Multiple sclerosis patients were children and adolescents aged roughly 6 to 17 years. V is pared back by 0 bases and J by 5 bases, with 11 bases lying between the germline termini. The CDR3 measures 15 amino acids from cysteine to phenylalanine. The entry retains the CDR3 DNA only, 45 bases that are in frame from base 1. CDR1 and CDR2 were assigned from the germline V gene as LGHNA and YNFKEQ. Broader findings and caveats from the paper: Significantly higher frequencies in patients than in controls were found for roughly 5 TRBV segments, including TRBV5-6, TRBV5-1 and TRBV20-1. Normalized Chao1 diversity was significantly lower in multiple sclerosis patients than controls, suggesting substantial peripheral T-cell clonal expansion. Strong co-clustering of samples prepared in the same batch was shown by direct clustering with F measure, prompting a batch-effect correction. The multiple sclerosis patient group was slightly younger than the control group.

The specimen was blood. Rearrangement joined TRBV4-2 to TRBJ2-1; TRBD1 is a weak D gene call, 5 bases matching. The source is a girl younger than 18 with multiple sclerosis. This receptor carries the CDR3 CASSQDWGGNNEQFF. The nucleotide sequence reads TGTGCCAGCAGCCAAGATTGGGGCGGCAACAATGAGCAGTTCTTC.